The next 32 T cell receptor beta chains were all read from a single sample in a study of blood T cell repertoires in COVID-19. Clones were sequenced by immunoSEQ multiplex PCR, and TCRdb holds only the in-frame ones, with some missing. The sample includes under 140,000 clones, about 90% of them seen just once. Source material: peripheral blood. The source of these receptors is a human donor in a cohort sampled during active COVID-19.

The chain couples TRBV27 to TRBJ2-7; weak D call: TRBD1 (8 bases). V was shortened by 5 bases and J by 2 bases, with 16 bases between the two germline ends. The V gene's germline CDR1 is MNHEY and CDR2 SMNVEV (reference sequence). The CDR3 is 15 amino acids. The CDR3 DNA reads as TGTGCCAGCAGTCCGACAGGGGCGGGGGCCTACGAGCAGTACTTC. Amino acids: CASSPTGAGAYEQYF.

The V gene is TRBV28, the J gene TRBJ1-2, with 8 positions matching TRBD1. Germline V gene data show CDR1 as MDHEN and CDR2 as SYDVKM. This CDR3 has 16 residues. With 6 bases clipped from V and 4 bases from J, the junction kept 13 bases outside the gene matches. CDR3 loop: CASSDRGRRDGYGYTF. CDR3 DNA: TGTGCCAGCAGCGACAGGGGCCGGCGCGACGGCTATGGCTACACCTTC.

DNA for the CDR3: TGCGCCAGCAGCCAGGGGCTAGCTAGCGGGAGAGGGGATGAGCAGTTCTTC. Translation: CASSQGLASGRGDEQFF. The chain is built from TRBV4-3 and TRBJ2-1, with 10 positions matching TRBD2. CDR3 size: 17 residues. The V gene's germline CDR1 is LGHNA and CDR2 YSLEER. V shed 3 bases and J 8 bases; nucleotides not matched to a gene: 13.

The chain links TRBV4-2 to TRBJ2-7; 11 bases line up with TRBD2. With 4 bases clipped from V and 4 bases from J, the junction kept 6 bases outside the gene matches. From germline, CDR1 is LGHNA and CDR2 YNFKEQ. There are 15 residues in the CDR3. The CDR3: CASSRSGGATYEQYF. CDR3 DNA sequence: TGTGCCAGCAGCCGTAGCGGGGGGGCCACTTACGAGCAGTACTTC.

This sequence joins TRBV28 and TRBJ2-1; 7 bases map to TRBD2. This CDR3 comprises 15 residues. Germline CDR1 and CDR2: MDHEN and SYDVKM. The CDR3 is CASGGLADSYNEQFF. The CDR3 DNA follows: TGTGCTTCTGGCGGGCTAGCGGACTCCTACAATGAGCAGTTCTTC.

The rearrangement joins TRBV3-1 (or the pseudogene TRBV3-2) to TRBJ2-1, with TRBD2 as a possible D gene (6 bases). This CDR3 contains 17 residues. CDR1 and CDR2 from the germline V gene are LGHDT and YNNKEL (reference sequence). V gave up 6 bases and J gave up 6 bases, with 24 bases separating them. CDR3 DNA sequence: TGTGCCAGCAGTCAGCGGAGGGGCCAGCCGGTCGGCAATGAGCAGTTCTTC. Translated, it gives CASSQRRGQPVGNEQFF.

CDR3 bases: TGCGCCAGCAGCTTGGTTCCGTTCGGGGTAGGCACTGAAGCTTTCTTT. Protein sequence: CASSLVPFGVGTEAFF. V is TRBV5-1 and J is TRBJ1-1; D is uncertain. Germline V lookup: CDR1 SGHRS, CDR2 YFSETQ. V was clipped by 0 bases and J by 4 bases, with 16 bases between them. There are 16 residues in the CDR3.

The chain carries TRBV18 and TRBJ1-1, with a weak D call TRBD1 (5 bases). CDR1 and CDR2 from the germline V gene are KGHSH and LQKENI. The length of the CDR3 is 15 residues. Trimming left V 6 bases short and J 11 bases short, with 25 bases between. For the CDR3, the DNA is TGTGCCAGCTCCCCCCCTTTTGGACAATTGGGTCGGGCTTTCTTT. It yields the protein CASSPPFGQLGRAFF.

The chain has TRBV4-1 and TRBJ1-2, with a possible D match to TRBD1 (6 bases). The germline V gene encodes CDR1 MGHRA and CDR2 YSYEKL. The CDR3 sequence is 16 residues long. Trimming shortened V by 7 bases and J by 1 base, and 19 bases separated the two germline ends. DNA for the CDR3: TGCGCCAGCACCTTAAGGGGGAACACCGATAACTATGGCTACACCTTC. This translates into CASTLRGNTDNYGYTF.

In this sample, this clone turned up a few times. The J gene is TRBJ1-2, the V gene TRBV5-1; D unresolved. The V end was cut by 6 bases, the J end by 2 bases, with 11 bases between. This CDR3 is built from 13 residues. Germline lookup yields CDR1 SGHRS and CDR2 YFSETQ. CDR3 residues: CASTIDTNYGYTF. In DNA, the CDR3 is TGCGCCAGCACCATAGACACCAACTATGGCTACACCTTC.

The gene calls are TRBV25-1 and TRBJ2-3; 7 bases line up with TRBD2. The V gene end was trimmed by 4 bases and the J gene end by 2 bases; junction bases not matched to a gene: 6. Germline CDR1 and CDR2: MGHDK and SYGVNS. The CDR3 runs 15 residues. This CDR3 is CASSVEGGFTDTQYF. For the CDR3, the DNA is TGTGCCAGCAGTGTTGAGGGAGGGTTCACAGATACGCAGTATTTT.

There are a few counts of this clone. CDR3 DNA: TGTGCCAGCAGCGTCGGACAGGCGATCCCGAACACCGGGGAGCTGTTTTTT. Its translation: CASSVGQAIPNTGELFF. This chain links TRBV7-9 with TRBJ2-2, with 7 bases lining up with TRBD1. Germline assignment: CDR1 SEHNR and CDR2 FQNEAQ (reference sequence). The J segment lost 0 bases and the V segment lost 5 bases, leaving 9 bases of the junction unmatched. The CDR3 loop spans 17 amino acids.

This sequence joins TRBV5-1 and TRBJ1-1, with 9 bases matching TRBD1. Per germline, CDR1 SGHRS and CDR2 YFSETQ. The length of the CDR3 is 14 residues. V dropped 3 bases and J dropped 8; count of bases not matched to a gene: 8. The CDR3 loop reads CASSSAGTGTEAFF. CDR3 DNA: TGCGCCAGCAGCTCGGCCGGGACAGGGACCGAAGCTTTCTTT.

This clone has only one observation. The chain uses TRBV7-9 and TRBJ2-7; possibly TRBD2 for D (5 bases). Trimming removed 4 bases from V and 5 bases from J, with 15 bases in between. The CDR3 is 14 residues long. Germline V gene lookup returns CDR1 SEHNR and CDR2 FQNEAQ (reference sequence). In nucleotides, the CDR3 is TGTGCCAGCAGCTCCCGGGGTACGACTAACGAGCAGTACTTC. Its protein is CASSSRGTTNEQYF.

This chain uses TRBV18 with TRBJ1-5; 9 bases fit TRBD1. Germline CDR1 KGHSH, CDR2 LQKENI. V was clipped by 5 bases and J by 0 bases; unmatched bases: 8. This CDR3 has 17 residues. In DNA, the CDR3 is TGTGCCAGCTCATTAAAGGGGACAGGGAATAGCAATCAGCCCCAGCATTTT. As protein: CASSLKGTGNSNQPQHF.

V gene TRBV18 combines with J gene TRBJ2-3; TRBD2 matches at 10 bases. V lost 3 bases to trimming and J lost 4 bases; unmatched junction nucleotides: 4. Germline V gives CDR1 KGHSH, CDR2 LQKENI. The CDR3 contains 15 residues. In nucleotides, the CDR3 is TGTGCCAGCTCACCCCTAGCGGGAGCGGCAGATACGCAGTATTTT. It codes for CASSPLAGAADTQYF.

The V call is TRBV5-5, the J call TRBJ1-1, with D maybe TRBD1 (6 bases). Germline loops: CDR1 SGHKS, CDR2 YYEKEE (reference sequence). V gave up 2 bases and J gave up 3 bases, with 11 bases separating them. The CDR3 loop spans 14 amino acids. The DNA for the CDR3 is TGTGCCAGCAGCTTAACCAGGGGTGACACTGAAGCTTTCTTT. This gives the protein CASSLTRGDTEAFF.

The chain joins TRBV27 to TRBJ2-2; the D is unclear. There are 16 residues in the CDR3. The V and J ends lost 6 bases and 4 bases respectively, with 18 bases between them. The germline CDR1 and CDR2 sequences are MNHEY and SMNVEV (reference sequence). The CDR3 here is CASSLQVPNPTGELFF. The CDR3 DNA sequence: TGTGCCAGCAGCCTCCAGGTCCCAAACCCCACCGGGGAGCTGTTTTTT.

This chain uses TRBV7-2 with TRBJ1-2, with 8 bases fitting TRBD1. The ends lost 2 bases at V and 1 base at J; junction bases unmatched: 15. The V gene's germline CDR1 is SGHTA and CDR2 FQGNSA. The CDR3 is made up of 19 amino acids. The CDR3 reads CASSLFISVRGRLNYGYTF. The CDR3 region has the DNA TGTGCCAGCAGCTTATTTATTAGTGTCAGGGGGCGACTTAACTATGGCTACACCTTC. Based on the CDR3 plus reference TRBV7-2 and TRBJ1-2, the full variable domain is GAGVSQSPSNKVTEKGKDVELRCDPISGHTALYWYRQSLGQGLEFLIYFQGNSAPDKSGLPSDRFSAERTGGSVSTLTIQRTQQEDSAVYLCASSLFISVRGRLNYGYTFGSGTRLTVV.

The chain has TRBV27 and TRBJ1-4, with D perhaps matching TRBD1 (5 bases). Per germline, CDR1 MNHEY and CDR2 SMNVEV (reference sequence). Trimming took off 5 bases at V and 0 bases at J, with 10 bases between the two ends. The CDR3 runs 15 residues. CDR3 sequence reads: CASSRKQATNEKLFF. For the CDR3, the DNA is TGTGCCAGCAGTCGGAAACAGGCAACTAATGAAAAACTGTTTTTT.

This chain connects TRBV19 to TRBJ2-5; TRBD1 matches 12 bases. The CDR3 covers 15 residues. Trimming removed 6 bases from V and 6 bases from J; junction bases left unmatched: 8. Germline CDR1 is LNHDA and CDR2 is SQIVND (reference sequence). The CDR3 region is CASRAGTGGMKTQYF. In DNA form, the CDR3 reads TGTGCCAGTAGAGCCGGGACAGGGGGCATGAAGACCCAGTACTTC.

This rearrangement joins TRBV13 to TRBJ1-4; the match to TRBD1 covers 7 bases. Germline CDR1 PRHDT, CDR2 FYEKMQ (reference sequence). V lost 3 bases to trimming and J lost 10 bases; unmatched junction nucleotides: 5. The CDR3 is 13 residues long. This chain's CDR3 is CASSLDRPGKLFF. CDR3 nucleotides: TGTGCCAGCAGCTTGGACAGGCCGGGAAAACTGTTTTTT.

As regards this clone: One end of the junction fails to match germline, which may point to a read error. V is TRBV10-3 and J is TRBJ2-7; D might be TRBD1 (6 bases). CDR1 is ENHRY and CDR2 is SYGVKD in the germline V gene. This CDR3 spans 17 amino acids. CDR3 amino acids: CAIRVTTASGQAPYRRF. In DNA, the CDR3 is TGTGCCATCAGGGTCACAACCGCTTCGGGACAAGCCCCTTACAGACGCTTC.

The rearrangement uses TRBV19 and TRBJ2-7; a weak D match, TRBD2 (5 bases). Germline-derived CDR1 and CDR2 are LNHDA and SQIVND (reference sequence). V was clipped by 10 bases and J by 3 bases, with 10 bases between them. This CDR3 has 11 amino acids. Here the CDR3 reads CATRDDYEQYF. CDR3 DNA: TGTGCCACACGGGATGACTACGAGCAGTACTTC.

The chain links TRBV14 to TRBJ1-2, with a tentative D call TRBD1 (5 bases). V lost 0 bases, J lost 4 bases, and 21 bases lay in between. The CDR3 has 18 residues. Germline V lookup: CDR1 SGHDN, CDR2 FVKESK. In nucleotides, the CDR3 is TGTGCCAGCAGCCAAGAGGGGGGGACGGGCCTCCAAATCTATGGCTACACCTTC. Translating it yields CASSQEGGTGLQIYGYTF.

The chain links TRBV5-6 to TRBJ2-3, with D maybe TRBD2 (5 bases). The CDR3 has 16 residues. Per germline, CDR1 SGHDT and CDR2 YYEEEE. Trimming took off 4 bases at V and 2 bases at J, with 17 bases between the two ends. CDR3 region: CASSQKRRGYTDTQYF. DNA for the CDR3: TGTGCCAGCAGCCAAAAAAGGAGAGGGTACACAGATACGCAGTATTTT.

This chain connects TRBV5-1 to TRBJ1-1; a weak D match, TRBD1 (6 bases). The CDR3 contains 16 residues. CDR1 SGHRS and CDR2 YFSETQ come from the germline V gene. The V end lost 4 bases, the J end lost 0 bases, and 16 bases lay between the germline ends. The CDR3 reads CASSMEAGVMNTEAFF. CDR3 DNA sequence: TGCGCCAGCAGCATGGAGGCAGGGGTCATGAACACTGAAGCTTTCTTT.

This clone was found once. V and J are TRBV28 and TRBJ1-2, with a tentative D call TRBD1 (6 bases). There are 14 residues in the CDR3. With 7 bases removed from V and 2 bases from J, the gap between germline ends came to 14 bases. The germline CDR1 and CDR2 sequences are MDHEN and SYDVKM. The DNA of the CDR3 is TGTGCCAGCACCGGGGCAGGGGAAAACTATGGCTACACCTTC. Its protein product is CASTGAGENYGYTF.

The CDR3 protein is CASSPAGASVDGYTF. The CDR3 bases are TGCGCCAGCAGCCCGGCAGGGGCCTCTGTAGATGGCTACACCTTC. The rearrangement joins TRBV5-1 to TRBJ1-2; possibly TRBD1 for D (6 bases). Germline CDR1 reads SGHRS; CDR2 reads YFSETQ. Between the trimmed V and J ends, which lost 4 bases and 6 bases, there was a span of 19 bases. This CDR3 is built from 15 residues. The variable domain in full, completed from reference TRBV5-1 and TRBJ1-2, reads KAGVTQTPRYLIKTRGQQVTLSCSPISGHRSVSWYQQTPGQGLQFLFEYFSETQRNKGNFPGRFSGRQFSNSRSEMNVSTLELGDSALYLCASSPAGASVDGYTFGSGTRLTVV.

The rearrangement links TRBV7-3 to TRBJ2-1; 9 bases agree with TRBD1. The trim removed 5 bases at V and 9 bases at J, leaving 11 bases unmatched. This CDR3 has 15 residues. Germline V gives CDR1 SGHTA, CDR2 FQGTGA. In DNA, the CDR3 is TGTGCCAGCAGCCCCGGGACAGGGTTCGACGGTGAGCAGTTCTTC. Residues: CASSPGTGFDGEQFF.

The chain recombines TRBV19 with TRBJ1-2; unclear D gene. V was cut by 7 bases and J by 8 bases, with 23 bases left in between. CDR3 length: 15 amino acids. Germline loops: CDR1 LNHDA, CDR2 SQIVND (reference sequence). The DNA for the CDR3 is TGTGCCAGTAAGGCTTTGGGCAACGAAGAAACGGGCTACACCTTC. This sequence encodes CASKALGNEETGYTF.

This sequence joins TRBV20-1 and TRBJ2-1; D might be TRBD2 (5 bases). Germline V gene data show CDR1 as DFQATT and CDR2 as SNEGSKA (reference sequence). V dropped 7 bases and J dropped 7 bases, with 8 bases sitting between them. The CDR3 length is 10 residues. CDR3: CSGGFNEQFF. Here the CDR3 DNA reads TGCAGTGGAGGGTTTAATGAGCAGTTCTTC.